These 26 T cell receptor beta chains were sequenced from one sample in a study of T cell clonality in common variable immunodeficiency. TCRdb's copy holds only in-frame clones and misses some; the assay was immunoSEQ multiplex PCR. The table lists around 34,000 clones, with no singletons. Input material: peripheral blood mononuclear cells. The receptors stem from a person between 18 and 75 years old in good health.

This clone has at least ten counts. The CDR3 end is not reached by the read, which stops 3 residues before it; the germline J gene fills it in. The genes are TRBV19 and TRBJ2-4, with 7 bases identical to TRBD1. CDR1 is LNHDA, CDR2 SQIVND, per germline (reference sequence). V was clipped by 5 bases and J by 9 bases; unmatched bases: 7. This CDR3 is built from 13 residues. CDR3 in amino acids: CASSWQGVSIQYF. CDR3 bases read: TGTGCCAGTAGTTGGCAGGGGGTATCCATT.

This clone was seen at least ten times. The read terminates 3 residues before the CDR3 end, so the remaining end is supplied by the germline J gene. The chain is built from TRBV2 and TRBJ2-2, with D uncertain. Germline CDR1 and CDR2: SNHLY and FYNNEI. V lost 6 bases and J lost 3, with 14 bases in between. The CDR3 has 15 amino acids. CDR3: CASSLMQAYTGELFF. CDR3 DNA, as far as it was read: TGTGCCAGCAGCCTGATGCAGGCCTACACCGGGGAG.

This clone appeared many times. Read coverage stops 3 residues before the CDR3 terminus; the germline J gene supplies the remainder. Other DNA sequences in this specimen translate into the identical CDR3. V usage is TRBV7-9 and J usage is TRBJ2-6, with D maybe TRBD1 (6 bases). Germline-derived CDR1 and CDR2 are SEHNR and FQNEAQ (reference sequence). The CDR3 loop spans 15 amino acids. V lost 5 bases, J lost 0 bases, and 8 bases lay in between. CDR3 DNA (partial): TGTGCCAGCAGCCTCAGGGGCTCTGGGGCCAACGTC. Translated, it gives CASSLRGSGANV. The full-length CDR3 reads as CASSLRGSGANVLTF.

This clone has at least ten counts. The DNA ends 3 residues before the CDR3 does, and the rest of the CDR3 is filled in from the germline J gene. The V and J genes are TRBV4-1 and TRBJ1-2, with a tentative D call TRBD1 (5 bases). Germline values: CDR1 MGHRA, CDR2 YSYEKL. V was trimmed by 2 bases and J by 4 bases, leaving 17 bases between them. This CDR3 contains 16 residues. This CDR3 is CASSQPRGAVSYGYTF. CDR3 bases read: TGCGCCAGCAGCCAACCGCGGGGCGCGGTATCCTATGGC.

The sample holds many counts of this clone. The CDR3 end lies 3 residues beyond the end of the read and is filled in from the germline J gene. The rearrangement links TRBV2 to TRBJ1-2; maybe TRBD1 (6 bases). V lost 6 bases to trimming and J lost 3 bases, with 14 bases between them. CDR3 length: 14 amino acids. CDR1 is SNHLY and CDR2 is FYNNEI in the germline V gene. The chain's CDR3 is CASRRGGTHYGYTF. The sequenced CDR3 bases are TGTGCCAGCAGGAGGGGGGGAACCCACTATGGC. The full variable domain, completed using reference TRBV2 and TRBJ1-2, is EPEVTQTPSHQVTQMGQEVILRCVPISNHLYFYWYRQILGQKVEFLVSFYNNEISEKSEIFDDQFSVERPDGSNFTLKIRSTKLEDSAMYFCASRRGGTHYGYTFGSGTRLTVV.

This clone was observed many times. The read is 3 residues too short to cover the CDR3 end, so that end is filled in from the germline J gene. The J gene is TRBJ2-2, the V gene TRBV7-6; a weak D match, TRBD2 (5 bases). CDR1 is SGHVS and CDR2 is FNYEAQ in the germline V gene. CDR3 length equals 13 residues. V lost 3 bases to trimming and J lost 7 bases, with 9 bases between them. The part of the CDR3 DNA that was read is TGTGCCAGCAGCTTCCTAGCAGACGGGGAG. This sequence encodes CASSFLADGE. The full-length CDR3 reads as CASSFLADGELFF.

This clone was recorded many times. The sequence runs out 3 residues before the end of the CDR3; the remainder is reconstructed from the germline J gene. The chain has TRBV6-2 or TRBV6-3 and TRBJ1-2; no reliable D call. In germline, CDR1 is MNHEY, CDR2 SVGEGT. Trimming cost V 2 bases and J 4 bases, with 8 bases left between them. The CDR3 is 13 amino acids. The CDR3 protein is CASSYEHVYGYTF. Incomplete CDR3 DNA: TGTGCCAGCAGTTACGAACACGTCTATGGC.

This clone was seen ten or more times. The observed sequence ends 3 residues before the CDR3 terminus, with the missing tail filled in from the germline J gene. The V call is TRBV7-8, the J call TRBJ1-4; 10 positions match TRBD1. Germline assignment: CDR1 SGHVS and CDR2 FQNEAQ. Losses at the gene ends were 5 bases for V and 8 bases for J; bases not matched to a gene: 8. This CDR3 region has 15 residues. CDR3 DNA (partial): TGTGCCAGCAGCAGGGACAGGGGACGTTCGGAAAAA. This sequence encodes CASSRDRGRSEK. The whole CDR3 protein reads CASSRDRGRSEKLFF.

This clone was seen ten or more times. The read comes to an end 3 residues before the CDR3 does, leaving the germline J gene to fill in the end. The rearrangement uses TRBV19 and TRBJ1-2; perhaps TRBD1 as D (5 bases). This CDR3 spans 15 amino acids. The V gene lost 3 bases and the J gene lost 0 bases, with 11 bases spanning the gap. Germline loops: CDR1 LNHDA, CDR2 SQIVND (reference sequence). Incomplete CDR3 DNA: TGTGCCAGTAGTATTCTGACAGCCTCTAACTATGGC. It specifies CASSILTASNYG. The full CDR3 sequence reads CASSILTASNYGYTF. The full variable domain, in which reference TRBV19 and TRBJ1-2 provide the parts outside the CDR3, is DGGITQSPKYLFRKEGQNVTLSCEQNLNHDAMYWYRQDPGQGLRLIYYSQIVNDFQKGDIAEGYSVSREKKESFPLTVTSAQKNPTAFYLCASSILTASNYGYTFGSGTRLTVV.

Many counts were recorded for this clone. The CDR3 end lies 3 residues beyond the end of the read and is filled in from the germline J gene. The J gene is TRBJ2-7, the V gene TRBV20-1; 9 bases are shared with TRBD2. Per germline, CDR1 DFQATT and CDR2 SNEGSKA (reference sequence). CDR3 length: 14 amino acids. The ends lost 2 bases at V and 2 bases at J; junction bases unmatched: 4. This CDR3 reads CSARSSGRTYEQYF. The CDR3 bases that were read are TGCAGTGCTAGATCCAGCGGGAGGACCTACGAG.

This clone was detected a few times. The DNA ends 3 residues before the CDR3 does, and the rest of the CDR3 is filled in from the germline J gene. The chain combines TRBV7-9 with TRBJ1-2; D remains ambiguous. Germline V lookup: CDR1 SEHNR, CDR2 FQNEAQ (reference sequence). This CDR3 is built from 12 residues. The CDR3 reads CASSSSTDTYTF. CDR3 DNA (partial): TGTGCCAGCAGCTCAAGCACAGATACC.

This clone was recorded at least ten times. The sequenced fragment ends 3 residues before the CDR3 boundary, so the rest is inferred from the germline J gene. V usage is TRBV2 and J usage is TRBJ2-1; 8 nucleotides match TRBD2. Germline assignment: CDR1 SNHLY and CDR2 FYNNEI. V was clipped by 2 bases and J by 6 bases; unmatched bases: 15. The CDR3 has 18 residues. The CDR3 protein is CASSEFRVGREVVNEQFF. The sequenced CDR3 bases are TGTGCCAGCAGTGAATTTAGGGTCGGGCGGGAGGTGGTCAATGAG.

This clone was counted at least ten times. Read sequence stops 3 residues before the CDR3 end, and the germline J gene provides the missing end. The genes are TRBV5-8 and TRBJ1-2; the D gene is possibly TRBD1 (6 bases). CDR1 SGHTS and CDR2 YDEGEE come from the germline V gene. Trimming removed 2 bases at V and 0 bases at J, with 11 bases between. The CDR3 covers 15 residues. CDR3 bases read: TGTGCCAGCAGCTTCGGACAGAGGCCTAACTATGGC. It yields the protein CASSFGQRPNYG. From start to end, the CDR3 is CASSFGQRPNYGYTF.

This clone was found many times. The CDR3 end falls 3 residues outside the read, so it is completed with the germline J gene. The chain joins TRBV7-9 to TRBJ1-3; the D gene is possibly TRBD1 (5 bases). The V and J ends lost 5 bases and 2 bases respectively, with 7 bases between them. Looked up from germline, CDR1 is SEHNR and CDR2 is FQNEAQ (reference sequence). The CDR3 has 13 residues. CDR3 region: CASSQDTGNTIYF. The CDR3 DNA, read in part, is TGTGCCAGCAGCCAGGACACTGGAAACACC.

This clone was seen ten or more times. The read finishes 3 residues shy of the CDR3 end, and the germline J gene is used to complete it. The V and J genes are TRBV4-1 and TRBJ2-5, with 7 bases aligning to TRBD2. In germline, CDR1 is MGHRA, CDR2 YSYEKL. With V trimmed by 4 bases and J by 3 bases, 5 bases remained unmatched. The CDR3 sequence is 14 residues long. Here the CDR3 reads CASSRWGGEETQYF. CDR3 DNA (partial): TGCGCCAGCAGCCGGTGGGGGGGGGAAGAGACC.

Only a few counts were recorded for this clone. The CDR3 spells CSASSPTSGYNEQFF. Incomplete CDR3 DNA: TGCAGTGCTAGTAGTCCGACTAGCGGTTACAATGAG. The rearrangement joins TRBV20-1 to TRBJ2-1, with 9 positions matching TRBD2. The read ends 3 residues shy of where the CDR3 ends; the end is completed using the germline J gene. The germline V gene encodes CDR1 DFQATT and CDR2 SNEGSKA (reference sequence). Unmatched junction bases numbered 7, after V lost 3 bases and J lost 4 bases. The CDR3 is made up of 15 amino acids.

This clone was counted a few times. The chain's CDR3 is CAWSGPYTGELFF. Incomplete CDR3 DNA: TGTGCCTGGAGTGGTCCATACACCGGGGAG. The chain combines TRBV30 with TRBJ2-2, with D unclear. The read gets to within 3 residues of the CDR3 end, and the germline J gene fills in the rest. The germline CDR1 and CDR2 sequences are GTSNPN and SVGIG (reference sequence). The CDR3 has 13 amino acids. Trimming took off 1 base at V and 3 bases at J, with 6 bases between the two ends.

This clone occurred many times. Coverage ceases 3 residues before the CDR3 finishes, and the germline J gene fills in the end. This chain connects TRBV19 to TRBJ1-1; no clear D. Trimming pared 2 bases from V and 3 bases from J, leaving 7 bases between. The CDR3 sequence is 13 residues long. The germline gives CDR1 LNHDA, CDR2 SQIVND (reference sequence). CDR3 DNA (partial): TGTGCCAGTAGTATACAGGTCTACACTGAA. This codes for CASSIQVYTE. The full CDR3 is CASSIQVYTEAFF.

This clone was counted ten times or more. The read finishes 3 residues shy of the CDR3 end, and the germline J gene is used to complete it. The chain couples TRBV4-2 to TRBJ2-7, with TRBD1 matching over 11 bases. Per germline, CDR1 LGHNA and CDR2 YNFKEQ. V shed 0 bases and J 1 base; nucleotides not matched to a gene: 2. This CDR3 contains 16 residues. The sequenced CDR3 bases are TGTGCCAGCAGCCAAGAAGGGGACAGGGGGTCCTACGAG. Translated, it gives CASSQEGDRGSYE. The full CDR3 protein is CASSQEGDRGSYEQYF.

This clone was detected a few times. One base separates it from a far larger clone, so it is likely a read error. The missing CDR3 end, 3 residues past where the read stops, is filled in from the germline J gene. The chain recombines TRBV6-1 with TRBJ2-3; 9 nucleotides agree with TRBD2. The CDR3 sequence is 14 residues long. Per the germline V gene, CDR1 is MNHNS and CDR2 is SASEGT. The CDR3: CASSGLAATDAQYF. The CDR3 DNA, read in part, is TGTGCCAGCAGTGGACTAGCGGCCACAGATGCG.

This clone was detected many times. The part of the CDR3 DNA that was read is TGTGCCAGCAGTGAAGCTGGACAGTCGTCCGAG. Its translation is CASSEAGQSSE. The complete CDR3 sequence is CASSEAGQSSEQYF. The chain combines TRBV6-1 with TRBJ2-7; possible D gene TRBD1, 6 bases. The read terminates 3 residues before the CDR3 end, so the remaining end is supplied by the germline J gene. The CDR3 length is 14 residues. The germline V and J ends were trimmed by 0 bases and 6 bases, with 12 bases remaining between them. CDR1 is MNHNS, CDR2 SASEGT, per germline.

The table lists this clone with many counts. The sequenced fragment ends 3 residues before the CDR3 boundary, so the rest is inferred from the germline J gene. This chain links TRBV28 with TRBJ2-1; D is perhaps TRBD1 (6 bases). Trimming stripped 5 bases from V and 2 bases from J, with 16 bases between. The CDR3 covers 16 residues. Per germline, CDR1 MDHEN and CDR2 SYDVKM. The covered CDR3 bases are TGTGCCAGCAGTACCATCAGGGGACCTACCTACAATGAG. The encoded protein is CASSTIRGPTYNE. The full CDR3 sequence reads CASSTIRGPTYNEQFF.

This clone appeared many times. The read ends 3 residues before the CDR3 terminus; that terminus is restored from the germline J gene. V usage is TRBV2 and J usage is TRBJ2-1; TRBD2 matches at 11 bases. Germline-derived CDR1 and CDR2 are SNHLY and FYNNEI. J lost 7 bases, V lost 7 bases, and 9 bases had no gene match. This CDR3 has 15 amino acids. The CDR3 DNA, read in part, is TGTGCCAGCAACTTGTTAGCGGGAGGGCCGAATGAG. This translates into CASNLLAGGPNE. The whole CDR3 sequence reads CASNLLAGGPNEQFF.

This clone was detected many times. The covered CDR3 bases are TGTGCCAGTAGTATCGGGACAGGGGGGGGCAAAAACATT. It codes for CASSIGTGGGKNI. The full CDR3 is CASSIGTGGGKNIQYF. This rearrangement joins TRBV19 to TRBJ2-4; TRBD1 matches 11 bases. Read sequence stops 3 residues before the CDR3 end, and the germline J gene provides the missing end. Germline CDR1 LNHDA, CDR2 SQIVND (reference sequence). CDR3 length equals 16 residues. Trimming cost V 3 bases and J 3 bases; bases outside gene matches: 4.

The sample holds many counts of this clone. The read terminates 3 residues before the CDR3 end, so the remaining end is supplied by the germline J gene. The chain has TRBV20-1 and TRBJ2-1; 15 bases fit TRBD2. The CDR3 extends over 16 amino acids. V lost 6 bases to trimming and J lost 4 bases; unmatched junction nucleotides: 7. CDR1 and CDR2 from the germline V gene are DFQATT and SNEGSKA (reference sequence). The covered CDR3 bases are TGCAGTGCGGGGACTAGCGGGAGGTTAGGATACAATGAG. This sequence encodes CSAGTSGRLGYNE. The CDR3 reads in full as CSAGTSGRLGYNEQFF.

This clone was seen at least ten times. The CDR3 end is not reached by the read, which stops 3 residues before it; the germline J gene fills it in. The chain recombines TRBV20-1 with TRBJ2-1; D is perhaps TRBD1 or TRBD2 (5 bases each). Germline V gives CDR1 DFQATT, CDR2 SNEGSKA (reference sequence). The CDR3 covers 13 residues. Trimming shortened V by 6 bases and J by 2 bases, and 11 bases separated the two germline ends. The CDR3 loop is CSARGETYNEQFF. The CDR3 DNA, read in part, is TGCAGTGCGCGAGGGGAGACCTACAATGAG.